These 16 T cell receptor beta chains originate from one sample sequenced in a study of T cell repertoires in cytomegalovirus infection. MiXCR, applied by TCRdb to the reads, yields one record per CDR3 protein. The data hold some 800,000 distinct CDR3 sequences, with almost 30% observed a single time. No antigen has been assigned to these receptors. The specimen comprised cultured CD8+ T cells from PBMCs, sampled from culture after CMV antigen stimulation. These receptors all stem from a human donor in good health (CMV status not recorded). Some clones in this sample may be carry-over from other donors' samples.

There are a few counts of this clonotype. This sequence joins TRBV6-2 or TRBV6-3 and TRBJ2-5; weak D call: TRBD1 (6 bases). Germline V lookup: CDR1 MNHEY, CDR2 SVGEGT. V was clipped by 4 bases and J by 3 bases, with 15 bases between them. The CDR3 runs 15 residues. The DNA for the CDR3 is TGTGCCAGCAGTTTATTTACAGGGAAGGAAGAGACCCAGTACTTC. Translating it yields CASSLFTGKEETQYF.

The V gene is TRBV13, the J gene TRBJ2-3, with 7 positions matching TRBD2. Looked up from germline, CDR1 is PRHDT and CDR2 is FYEKMQ (reference sequence). This CDR3 comprises 16 residues. V shed 7 bases and J 0 bases; nucleotides not matched to a gene: 10. CDR3 sequence: CASIVTRGESTDTQYF. The CDR3 region has the DNA TGTGCCAGCATCGTCACTCGGGGGGAAAGCACAGATACGCAGTATTTT.

The rearrangement joins TRBV5-1 to TRBJ1-4; D uncertain. Deletions cut 0 bases from V and 8 bases from J, with 14 bases between. The length of the CDR3 is 15 residues. CDR1 SGHRS and CDR2 YFSETQ come from the germline V gene. Written as DNA, the CDR3 is TGCGCCAGCAGCTTGGATCAGGACCCTCCGGAAAAACTGTTTTTT. This translates into CASSLDQDPPEKLFF.

This clonotype was counted between two and nine times. The rearrangement links TRBV5-4 to TRBJ2-1; TRBD1 might be the D (6 bases). The V gene lost 2 bases and the J gene lost 9 bases, with 18 bases spanning the gap. This CDR3 has 15 residues. Germline assignment: CDR1 SGHNT and CDR2 YYREEE (reference sequence). CDR3 coding DNA: TGTGCCAGCAGCTTCTGGGGGCGAGAGTGGGTTGAGCAGTTCTTC. Protein product: CASSFWGREWVEQFF.

The CDR3 region is CASTPGTEDSMPQHF. The CDR3 bases are TGTGCCAGCACCCCCGGGACGGAGGACAGTATGCCCCAGCATTTT. V usage is TRBV6-1 and J usage is TRBJ1-5; perhaps TRBD1 as D (6 bases). The CDR3 has 15 amino acids. V dropped 7 bases and J dropped 9 bases, with 22 bases sitting between them. Germline values: CDR1 MNHNS, CDR2 SASEGT.

This chain joins TRBV7-6 and TRBJ2-5, with D maybe TRBD1 (6 bases). Germline-derived CDR1 and CDR2 are SGHVS and FNYEAQ. The CDR3 has 16 residues. Trimming shortened V by 5 bases and J by 4 bases, and 20 bases separated the two germline ends. The CDR3 coding sequence is TGTGCCAGCAGCGATCGGTCCAGGGGCTCGGGAGAGACCCAGTACTTC. The encoded protein is CASSDRSRGSGETQYF. Based on the CDR3 plus reference TRBV7-6 and TRBJ2-5, the full variable domain is GAGVSQSPRYKVTKRGQDVALRCDPISGHVSLYWYRQALGQGPEFLTYFNYEAQQDKSGLPNDRFSAERPEGSISTLTIQRTEQRDSAMYRCASSDRSRGSGETQYFGPGTRLLVL.

This clonotype was picked up many times. Mismatch with germline at one junction end may stem from a read error. The CDR3 loop reads CASSQGDSSYEQYF. Here the CDR3 DNA reads TGTGCCAGCAGCCAAGGGGACAGCTCCTACGAGCAGTACTTC. V gene TRBV4-1 combines with J gene TRBJ2-7; 7 nucleotides align to TRBD1. The CDR3 consists of 14 residues. Germline loops: CDR1 MGHRA, CDR2 YSYEKL.

The chain recombines TRBV7-9 with TRBJ1-1; TRBD1 might be the D (5 bases). There are 16 residues in the CDR3. The germline V gene encodes CDR1 SEHNR and CDR2 FQNEAQ (reference sequence). V dropped 5 bases and J dropped 1 base, with 17 bases sitting between them. The CDR3, as DNA: TGTGCCAGCAGCCTTCGGGGCCCGACTACGAACACTGAAGCTTTCTTT. Translation gives CASSLRGPTTNTEAFF.

This clonotype was detected a few times. The V and J genes are TRBV4-2 and TRBJ2-3; 12 positions agree with TRBD2. After removal of 2 bases from V and 3 bases from J, the junction contained 3 bases not matched to a gene. The CDR3 is 16 residues long. In germline, CDR1 is LGHNA, CDR2 YNFKEQ. CDR3 DNA: TGTGCCAGCAGCCAACCTAGCGGGGGGGAGACAGATACGCAGTATTTT. Its protein is CASSQPSGGETDTQYF.

This clonotype was seen more than once but under ten times. The V and J genes are TRBV19 and TRBJ2-1, with unresolved D. The germline V gene has CDR1 LNHDA and CDR2 SQIVND (reference sequence). This CDR3 has 15 amino acids. V was shortened by 2 bases and J by 6 bases, with 14 bases between the two germline ends. The CDR3 sequence is CASSILGKPVNEQFF. Here the CDR3 DNA reads TGTGCCAGTAGTATATTGGGGAAACCGGTCAATGAGCAGTTCTTC.

The chain is built from TRBV2 and TRBJ2-1; a weak D match, TRBD2 (7 bases). The CDR3 is 16 residues long. With 8 bases removed from V and 8 bases from J, the gap between germline ends came to 25 bases. CDR1 SNHLY and CDR2 FYNNEI come from the germline V gene. CDR3 nucleotide sequence: TGTGCCAGCCCTCTCATCCCGGGGGGCCCTTCGGATGAGCAGTTCTTC. Translated: CASPLIPGGPSDEQFF.

V and J are TRBV12-3 or TRBV12-4 and TRBJ1-5, with a weak D call TRBD1 (5 bases). The CDR3 runs to 16 residues. V shed 5 bases and J shed 0 bases, with 14 bases lying between them. The CDR3 nucleotides are TGTGCCAGCAGTACCCGGGGCCCTAATAGCAATCAGCCCCAGCATTTT. Its translation is CASSTRGPNSNQPQHF.

The rearrangement joins TRBV27 to TRBJ1-4; D call uncertain. The CDR3 is made up of 13 amino acids. CDR1 and CDR2 (germline): MNHEY, SMNVEV (reference sequence). With 3 bases removed from V and 8 bases from J, the gap between germline ends came to 10 bases. In DNA form, the CDR3 reads TGTGCCAGCAGTTTTGGAAGGTGGGAAAAACTGTTTTTT. The encoded protein is CASSFGRWEKLFF.

The J gene is TRBJ2-1, the V gene TRBV7-9; TRBD1 agrees at 7 bases. This CDR3 comprises 14 residues. V shed 4 bases, J shed 6 bases, and the junction held 6 bases outside the gene matches. CDR1 and CDR2 from the germline V gene are SEHNR and FQNEAQ (reference sequence). CDR3 sequence: CASSSKRQGNEQFF. In DNA, the CDR3 is TGTGCCAGCAGCTCCAAAAGACAGGGCAATGAGCAGTTCTTC. Full variable domain (outside the CDR3, taken from reference TRBV7-9 and TRBJ2-1): DTGVSQNPRHKITKRGQNVTFRCDPISEHNRLYWYRQTLGQGPEFLTYFQNEAQLEKSRLLSDRFSAERPKGSFSTLEIQRTEQGDSAMYLCASSSKRQGNEQFFGPGTRLTVL.

Only a few counts were recorded for this clonotype. This rearrangement joins TRBV12-3 or TRBV12-4 to TRBJ2-2; D tentatively reads TRBD1 or TRBD2 (5 bases each). V shed 10 bases and J shed 4 bases, with 16 bases lying between them. The CDR3 spans 14 residues. The CDR3 bases are TGTGCCACCTATGGACACCTAGCCACCGGGGAGCTGTTTTTT. It codes for CATYGHLATGELFF.

The J gene is TRBJ1-6, the V gene TRBV6-1; TRBD1 matches at 7 bases. Germline values: CDR1 MNHNS, CDR2 SASEGT. The trim removed 8 bases at V and 0 bases at J, leaving 10 bases unmatched. The CDR3 covers 17 residues. The CDR3 region is CASCQGDPSSYNSPLHF. CDR3 bases: TGTGCCAGCTGCCAGGGGGACCCGAGCTCCTATAATTCACCCCTCCACTTT.